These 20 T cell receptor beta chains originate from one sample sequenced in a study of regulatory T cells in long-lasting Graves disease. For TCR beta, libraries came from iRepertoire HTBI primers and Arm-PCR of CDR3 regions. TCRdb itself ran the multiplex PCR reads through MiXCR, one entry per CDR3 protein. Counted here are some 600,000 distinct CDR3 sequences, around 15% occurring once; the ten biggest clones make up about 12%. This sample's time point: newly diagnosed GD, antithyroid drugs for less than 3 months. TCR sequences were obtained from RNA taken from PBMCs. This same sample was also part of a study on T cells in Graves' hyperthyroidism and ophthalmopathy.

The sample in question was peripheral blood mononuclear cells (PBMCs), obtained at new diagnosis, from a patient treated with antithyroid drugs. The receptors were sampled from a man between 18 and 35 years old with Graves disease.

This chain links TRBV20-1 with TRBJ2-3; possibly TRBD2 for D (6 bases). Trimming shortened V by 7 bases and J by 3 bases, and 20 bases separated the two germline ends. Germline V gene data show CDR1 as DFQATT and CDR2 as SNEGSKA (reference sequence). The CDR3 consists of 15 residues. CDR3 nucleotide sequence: TGCAGTGATCGCGCCCAGGAGGGCAGGACAGATACGCAGTATTTT. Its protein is CSDRAQEGRTDTQYF.

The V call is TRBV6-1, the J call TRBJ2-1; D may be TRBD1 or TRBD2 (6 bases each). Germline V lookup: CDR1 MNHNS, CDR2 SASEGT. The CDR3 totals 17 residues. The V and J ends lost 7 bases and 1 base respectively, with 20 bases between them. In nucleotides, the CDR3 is TGTGCCAGCATAATGGGGGGCGGGATTCGGTCCTACAATGAGCAGTTCTTC. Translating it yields CASIMGGGIRSYNEQFF.

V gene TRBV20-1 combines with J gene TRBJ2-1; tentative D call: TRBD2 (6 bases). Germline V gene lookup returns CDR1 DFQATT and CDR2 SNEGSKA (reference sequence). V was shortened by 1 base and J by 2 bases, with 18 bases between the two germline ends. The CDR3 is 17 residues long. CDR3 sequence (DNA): TGCAGTGCTAGAGTTCCGGGACTCAGCATGACCTACAATGAGCAGTTCTTC. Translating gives CSARVPGLSMTYNEQFF.

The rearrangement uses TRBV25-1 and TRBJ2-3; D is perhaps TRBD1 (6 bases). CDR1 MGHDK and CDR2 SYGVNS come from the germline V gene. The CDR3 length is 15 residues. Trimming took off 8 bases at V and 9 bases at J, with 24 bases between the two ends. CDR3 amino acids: CASLGAGLLGDTQYF. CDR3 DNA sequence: TGTGCCAGCCTGGGGGCAGGGCTGCTTGGCGACACGCAGTATTTT.

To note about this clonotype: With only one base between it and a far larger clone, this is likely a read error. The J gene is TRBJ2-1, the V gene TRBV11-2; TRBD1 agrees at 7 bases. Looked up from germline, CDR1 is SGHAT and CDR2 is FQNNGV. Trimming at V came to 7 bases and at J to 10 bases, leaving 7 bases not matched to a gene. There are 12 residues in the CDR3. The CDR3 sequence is CASTWTGGEQFF. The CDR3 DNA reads TGTGCCAGCACTTGGACAGGTGGGGAGCAGTTCTTC.

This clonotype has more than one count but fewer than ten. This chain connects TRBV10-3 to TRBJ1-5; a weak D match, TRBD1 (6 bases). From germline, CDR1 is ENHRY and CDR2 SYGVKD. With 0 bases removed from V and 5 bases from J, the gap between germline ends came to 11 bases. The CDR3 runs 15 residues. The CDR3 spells CAISESRAGDQPQHF. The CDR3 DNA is TGTGCCATCAGTGAGTCGAGGGCAGGGGATCAGCCCCAGCATTTT.

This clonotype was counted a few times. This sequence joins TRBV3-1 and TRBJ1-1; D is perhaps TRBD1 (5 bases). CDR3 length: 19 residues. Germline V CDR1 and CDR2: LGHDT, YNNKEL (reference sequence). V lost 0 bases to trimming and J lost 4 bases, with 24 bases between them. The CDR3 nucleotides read TGTGCCAGCAGCCAAGAGGCGCACAGTCCCTCGGGGCATGGCACTGAAGCTTTCTTT. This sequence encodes CASSQEAHSPSGHGTEAFF.

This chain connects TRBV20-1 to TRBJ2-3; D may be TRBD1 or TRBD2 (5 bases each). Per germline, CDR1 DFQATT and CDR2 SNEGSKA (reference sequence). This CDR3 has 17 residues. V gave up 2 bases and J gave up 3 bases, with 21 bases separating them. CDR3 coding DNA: TGCAGTGCTAGATTGATTGACTGGCGAGGGGAGACAGATACGCAGTATTTT. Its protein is CSARLIDWRGETDTQYF.

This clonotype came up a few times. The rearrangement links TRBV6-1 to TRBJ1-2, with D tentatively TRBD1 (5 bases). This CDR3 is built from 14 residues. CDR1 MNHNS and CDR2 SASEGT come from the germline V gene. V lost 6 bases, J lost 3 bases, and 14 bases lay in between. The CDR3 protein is CASSPTPGHYGYTF. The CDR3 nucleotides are TGTGCCAGCAGCCCTACGCCGGGACACTATGGCTACACCTTC.

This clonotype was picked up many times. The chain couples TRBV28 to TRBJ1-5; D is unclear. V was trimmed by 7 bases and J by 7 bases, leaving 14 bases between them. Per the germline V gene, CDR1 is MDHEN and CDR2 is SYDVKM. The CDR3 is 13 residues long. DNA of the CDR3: TGTGCCAGCACCTCAACCATGAGCCAGCCCCAGCATTTT. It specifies CASTSTMSQPQHF.

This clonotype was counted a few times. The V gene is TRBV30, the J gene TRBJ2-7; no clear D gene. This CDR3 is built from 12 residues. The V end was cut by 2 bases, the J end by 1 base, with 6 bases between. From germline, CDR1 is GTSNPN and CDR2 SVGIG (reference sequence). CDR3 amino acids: CAWSSMSYEQYF. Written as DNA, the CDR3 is TGTGCCTGGAGTTCGATGTCCTACGAGCAGTACTTC.

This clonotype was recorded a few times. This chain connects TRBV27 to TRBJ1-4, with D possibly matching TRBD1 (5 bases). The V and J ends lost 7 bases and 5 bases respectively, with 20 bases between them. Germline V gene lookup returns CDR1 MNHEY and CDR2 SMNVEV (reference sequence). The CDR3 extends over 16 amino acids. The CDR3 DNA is TGTGCCAGCACCCCTGGGCGGTTCGGGGGAAATGAAAAACTGTTTTTT. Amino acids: CASTPGRFGGNEKLFF.

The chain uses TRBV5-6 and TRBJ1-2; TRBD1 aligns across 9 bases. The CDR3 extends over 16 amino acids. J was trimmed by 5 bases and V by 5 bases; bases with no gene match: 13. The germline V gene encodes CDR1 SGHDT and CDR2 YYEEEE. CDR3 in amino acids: CASRVMTGGRKYGYTF. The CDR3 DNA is TGTGCCAGCAGGGTAATGACAGGGGGTAGAAAATATGGCTACACCTTC.

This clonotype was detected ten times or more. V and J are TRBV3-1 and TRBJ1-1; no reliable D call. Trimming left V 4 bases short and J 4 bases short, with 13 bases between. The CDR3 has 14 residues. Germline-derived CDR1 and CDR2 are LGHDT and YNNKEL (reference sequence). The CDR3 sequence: CASSPSRGGTEAFF. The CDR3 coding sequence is TGTGCCAGCAGCCCATCCCGAGGCGGCACTGAAGCTTTCTTT.

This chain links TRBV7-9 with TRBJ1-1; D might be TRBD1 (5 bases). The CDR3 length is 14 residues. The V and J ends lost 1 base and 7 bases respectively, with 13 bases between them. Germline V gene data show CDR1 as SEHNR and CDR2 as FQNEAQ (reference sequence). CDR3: CASSLGTSGIEAFF. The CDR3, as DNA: TGTGCCAGCAGCTTAGGAACGTCAGGGATTGAAGCTTTCTTT.

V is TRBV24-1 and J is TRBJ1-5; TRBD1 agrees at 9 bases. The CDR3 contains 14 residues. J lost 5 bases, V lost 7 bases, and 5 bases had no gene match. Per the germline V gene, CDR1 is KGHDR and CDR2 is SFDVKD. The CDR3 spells CATSRTGVYQPQHF. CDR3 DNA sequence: TGTGCCACCAGCCGGACAGGGGTTTATCAGCCCCAGCATTTT.

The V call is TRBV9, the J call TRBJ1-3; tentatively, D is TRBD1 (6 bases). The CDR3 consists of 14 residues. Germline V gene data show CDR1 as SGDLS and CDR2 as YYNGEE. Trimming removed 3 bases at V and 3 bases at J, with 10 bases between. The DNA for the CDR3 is TGTGCCAGCAGCGCGCCAGGGGTTGGAAACACCATATATTTT. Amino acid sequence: CASSAPGVGNTIYF.

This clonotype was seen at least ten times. The CDR3 bases are TGTGCCAGTAGTGCGGGACTAGCAGTCTACGAGCAGTACTTC. Amino acid sequence: CASSAGLAVYEQYF. This chain links TRBV19 with TRBJ2-7, with TRBD2 identical over 9 bases. The CDR3 contains 14 residues. CDR1 is LNHDA, CDR2 SQIVND, per germline (reference sequence). Germline trimming cut 5 bases from V and 3 bases from J; bases unmatched to any gene: 5.

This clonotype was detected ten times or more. This CDR3 reads CASSLVGADTQYF. CDR3 in DNA: TGTGCCAGCAGCTTAGTAGGAGCAGATACGCAGTATTTT. V gene TRBV7-8 combines with J gene TRBJ2-3; D gene ambiguous. Germline V CDR1 and CDR2: SGHVS, FQNEAQ. Trimming cost V 1 base and J 4 bases, with 6 bases left between them. The CDR3 contains 13 residues.

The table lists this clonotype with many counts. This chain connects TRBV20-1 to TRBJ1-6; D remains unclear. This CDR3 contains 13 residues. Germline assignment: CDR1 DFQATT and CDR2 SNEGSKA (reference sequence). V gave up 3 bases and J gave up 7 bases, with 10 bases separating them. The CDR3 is CSARGSENSPLHF. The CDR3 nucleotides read TGCAGTGCTAGGGGCAGTGAAAATTCACCCCTCCACTTT.